The clone carrying this TCR beta chain was observed a handful of times. What it recognizes is unknown. Germline V gene lookup returns CDR1 SGHAT and CDR2 FQDESV (reference sequence). The CDR3 contains 15 residues. The ends lost 4 bases at V and 7 bases at J; junction bases unmatched: 9. The entire patient cohort was treatment-naive prior to thyroid surgery. This specimen comes from a study of metastatic and nonmetastatic thyroid tumors. Study at large: Repertoires were compared across blood and tumor or nodule tissue from malignant and benign thyroid patients.

TCRdb recomputed clones from the PCR reads via MiXCR. Among under 25,000 clones listed, under 25% were seen once. Study-wide results and limits: The study reportedly found significantly higher TCR beta diversity in malignant thyroid tumors than benign nodules, in blood and tumor.

Sequencing was carried out using adjacent normal tissue. The sequence was collected from a female donor with papillary thyroid cancer or a benign thyroid nodule (not recorded which). Some clones in this sample may be carry-over from other donors' samples. This rearrangement joins TRBV11-1 to TRBJ2-1; 8 nucleotides align to TRBD1. CDR3 in DNA: TGTGCCAGCAGCTCCCCTGGACAGGGCGTAAATGAGCAGTTCTTC. Translated, it gives CASSSPGQGVNEQFF.